A selection of T cell receptor beta chains follows, all from one sample in a study of blood T cell repertoires in COVID-19. The method was immunoSEQ multiplex PCR; TCRdb's version includes in-frame clones alone and lacks a portion of them. The repertoire holds a few hundred thousand clones, with 80% to 90% as singletons. Sequencing was performed on peripheral blood. Every receptor here comes from a man between 60 and 75 years old with acute or convalescent COVID-19. CDR3s include the opening cysteine and the closing phenylalanine or tryptophan. A D gene is named only where the DNA matches it firmly. Some rows have no size entry. The others give once, few or many, or a class for an expanded clone.

CDR3aa	CDR3nt	d_gene	v_gene	j_gene	abundance
CASSPREVHTQYF	TGTGCCAGCTCTCCGCGGGAGGTTCATACGCAGTATTTT	TRBD2	TRBV3-1/TRBV3-2	TRBJ2-3	-
CASSSPDRFNYGYTF	TGTGCCAGCAGCTCCCCCGACAGGTTTAACTATGGCTACACCTTC	-	TRBV7-8	TRBJ1-2	-
CSVDKGVLAGGNEQFF	TGCAGCGTCGATAAAGGGGTACTAGCGGGGGGCAATGAGCAGTTCTTC	TRBD2	TRBV29-1	TRBJ2-1	-
CASSSMDNSVEKLFF	TGTGCCAGCAGCTCGATGGACAATTCGGTGGAAAAACTGTTTTTT	-	TRBV7-9	TRBJ1-4	few
CASRLDPGLAGGTDTQYF	TGTGCCAGCAGGCTTGACCCGGGACTAGCGGGAGGCACAGATACGCAGTATTTT	TRBD2	TRBV2	TRBJ2-3	once
CSASGTFGSYEQYF	TGCAGTGCTAGTGGGACTTTTGGCTCCTACGAGCAGTACTTC	-	TRBV20-1	TRBJ2-7	-
CASGSSGSGSETQYF	TGTGCTAGTGGTTCCTCAGGTAGCGGGAGTGAGACCCAGTACTTC	TRBD2	TRBV12-5	TRBJ2-5	-
CASSVGGDTDTQYF	TGTGCCAGCAGCGTAGGGGGGGACACAGATACGCAGTATTTT	-	TRBV9	TRBJ2-3	-
CASSPRDRWEQYF	TGTGCCAGCAGCCCCCGGGACAGGTGGGAGCAGTACTTC	TRBD1	TRBV7-9	TRBJ2-7	once
CASSESWPQHF	TGTGCCAGCAGTGAATCGTGGCCCCAGCATTTT	-	TRBV6-1	TRBJ1-5	once
CAISTKGEQYF	TGTGCCATCAGTACGAAGGGGGAGCAGTACTTC	-	TRBV10-3	TRBJ2-7	-
CASSQDGKGDGEQYF	TGTGCCAGCAGCCAAGACGGCAAGGGGGATGGGGAGCAGTACTTC	-	TRBV4-2	TRBJ2-5	-
CASSPHRQGGTEAFF	TGTGCCAGCAGTCCGCACCGACAGGGTGGCACTGAAGCTTTCTTT	TRBD1	TRBV6-2/TRBV6-3	TRBJ1-1	few
CASSLAGSGYTF	TGTGCCAGCAGCTTGGCAGGGTCCGGCTACACCTTC	-	TRBV7-9	TRBJ1-2	-
CASSLTGTSGSLGETQYF	TGCGCCAGCAGCTTGACCGGGACTAGCGGGAGTCTGGGGGAGACCCAGTACTTC	TRBD2	TRBV5-1	TRBJ2-5	-
CSGGRADTQYF	TGCAGCGGCGGTCGGGCAGATACGCAGTATTTT	-	TRBV29-1	TRBJ2-3	-
CASSQGLAGGIDTQYF	TGTGCCAGCAGCCAAGGACTAGCGGGAGGGATAGATACGCAGTATTTT	TRBD2	TRBV3-1/TRBV3-2	TRBJ2-3	-